This T cell receptor (beta chain) was captured by sequencing in a study of blood T cell repertoires in COVID-19. Study-wide background: Samples came from the United States, Italy and Spain, spanning acute and convalescent COVID-19.

Authors' processing steps: Amplification of reference gene primers was used by the study to estimate nucleated cell counts. Using immunoSEQ multiplex PCR, the repertoire was profiled, and TCRdb retains in-frame clones only, with some absent. From that table come the V and J calls and clone size; the DNA was used to work out D and trimming. The table includes 250,000 to 300,000 clones, about nine tenths detected once. Sequencing used peripheral blood. This TCR was recovered from a woman aged 50 to 60 who had recovered from COVID-19.

Here the CDR3 DNA reads TGTGCCTGGAGTGCCGGGACAGGGCCTCCTAATCAGCCCCAGCATTTT. This codes for CAWSAGTGPPNQPQHF. The V and J genes are TRBV30 and TRBJ1-5; TRBD1 matches 9 bases. CDR3 size: 16 residues. V gave up 1 base and J gave up 4 bases; unmatched junction bases: 8. Per the germline V gene, CDR1 is GTSNPN and CDR2 is SVGIG (reference sequence).